The 22 T cell receptor beta chains presented below share a single source sample, sequenced in a study of cytomegalovirus exposure and HLA in healthy donors. A multiplex PCR was run with 60 Vbeta primers and 13 Jbeta primers. Measured with immunoSEQ multiplex PCR; TCRdb has only the in-frame clones, and not every one. Seen here are 82,000 or so clones, 74% observed once, and the top ten hold 6.2%. The source material was PBMCs. The origin of the receptors is a woman between 50 and 59 years old in good health and CMV-seropositive.

This clone is a singleton in its sample. The chain combines TRBV30 with TRBJ1-5; a weak D match, TRBD1 (6 bases). The CDR3 has 14 residues. Trimming removed 2 bases from V and 4 bases from J, with 12 bases in between. Germline lookup yields CDR1 GTSNPN and CDR2 SVGIG (reference sequence). The CDR3 DNA reads TGTGCCTGGAGTTCCAGGGGTGGTAATCAGCCCCAGCATTTT. Its translation is CAWSSRGGNQPQHF.

The chain links TRBV6-6 to TRBJ1-1; D may be TRBD1 (6 bases). V lost 4 bases to trimming and J lost 0 bases, with 9 bases between them. The CDR3 has 14 amino acids. The germline V gene encodes CDR1 MNHNY and CDR2 SVGAGI (reference sequence). The DNA of the CDR3 is TGTGCCAGCAGTTTGACAGGTTTGAACACTGAAGCTTTCTTT. As protein: CASSLTGLNTEAFF.

The chain has TRBV7-3 and TRBJ1-1; D is unclear. Trimming stripped 0 bases from V and 2 bases from J, with 4 bases between. This CDR3 has 13 amino acids. In germline, CDR1 is SGHTA, CDR2 FQGTGA. For the CDR3, the DNA is TGTGCCAGCAGCTTAACAGCTAACACTGAAGCTTTCTTT. This sequence encodes CASSLTANTEAFF. Full variable domain (remainder filled in from reference TRBV7-3 and TRBJ1-1): GAGVSQTPSNKVTEKGKYVELRCDPISGHTALYWYRQSLGQGPEFLIYFQGTGAADDSGLPNDRFFAVRPEGSVSTLKIQRTERGDSAVYLCASSLTANTEAFFGQGTRLTVV.

This clone was counted a single time. The chain has TRBV11-2 and TRBJ2-1; 10 bases are shared with TRBD2. Germline CDR1 SGHAT, CDR2 FQNNGV. V trimming: 3 bases; J trimming: 2 bases; junction bases outside the gene matches: 4. This CDR3 has 16 residues. The CDR3 sequence: CASSFLTSGAYNEQFF. The CDR3 coding sequence is TGTGCCAGCAGCTTCCTAACTAGCGGGGCCTACAATGAGCAGTTCTTC. Using reference TRBV11-2 and TRBJ2-1 for the parts outside the CDR3, the full variable domain is EAGVAQSPRYKIIEKRQSVAFWCNPISGHATLYWYQQILGQGPKLLIQFQNNGVVDDSQLPKDRFSAERLKGVDSTLKIQPAKLEDSAVYLCASSFLTSGAYNEQFFGPGTRLTVL.

This chain uses TRBV5-1 with TRBJ2-7; 12 positions agree with TRBD2. Germline assignment: CDR1 SGHRS and CDR2 YFSETQ. The CDR3 extends over 18 amino acids. V dropped 4 bases and J dropped 2; count of bases not matched to a gene: 13. CDR3 amino acids: CASSLTSGSLLGAYEQYF. The CDR3 DNA sequence: TGCGCCAGCAGCCTGACTAGCGGGAGCCTGTTGGGAGCCTACGAGCAGTACTTC. The complete variable domain, with remaining parts taken from reference TRBV5-1 and TRBJ2-7, reads KAGVTQTPRYLIKTRGQQVTLSCSPISGHRSVSWYQQTPGQGLQFLFEYFSETQRNKGNFPGRFSGRQFSNSRSEMNVSTLELGDSALYLCASSLTSGSLLGAYEQYFGPGTRLTVT.

The chain uses TRBV10-3 and TRBJ2-1, with a possible D match to TRBD1 (5 bases). The V end was cut by 2 bases, the J end by 0 bases, with 5 bases between. CDR1 is ENHRY and CDR2 is SYGVKD in the germline V gene. The CDR3 runs 14 residues. The CDR3 DNA sequence: TGTGCCATCAGTGAGGACAGCTCCTACAATGAGCAGTTCTTC. This gives the protein CAISEDSSYNEQFF.

The chain uses TRBV4-1 and TRBJ1-4, with TRBD1 matching 7 bases. The CDR3 is made up of 16 amino acids. Germline V gives CDR1 MGHRA, CDR2 YSYEKL. Germline trimming cut 1 base from V and 3 bases from J; bases unmatched to any gene: 5. CDR3 protein: CASSQGPQGSNEKLFF. CDR3 nucleotide sequence: TGCGCCAGCAGCCAAGGTCCACAGGGGTCTAATGAAAAACTGTTTTTT.

This chain links TRBV7-2 with TRBJ1-2, with D possibly TRBD1 on 6 matching bases. V lost 4 bases, J lost 0 bases, and 15 bases lay in between. This CDR3 spans 16 amino acids. Germline V lookup: CDR1 SGHTA, CDR2 FQGNSA. The CDR3 coding sequence is TGTGCCAGCAGCTCCCGAGCTGACAGGTCTAACTATGGCTACACCTTC. Protein product: CASSSRADRSNYGYTF.

In this sample, this clone turned up once. The chain uses TRBV7-9 and TRBJ1-4, with TRBD1 matching 7 bases. CDR1 is SEHNR, CDR2 FQNEAQ, per germline (reference sequence). There are 14 residues in the CDR3. Trimming removed 5 bases from V and 7 bases from J; junction bases left unmatched: 7. CDR3 residues: CASSQKGASEKLFF. The CDR3, as DNA: TGTGCCAGCAGCCAGAAGGGGGCCAGTGAAAAACTGTTTTTT. Full variable domain (outside the CDR3, taken from reference TRBV7-9 and TRBJ1-4): DTGVSQNPRHKITKRGQNVTFRCDPISEHNRLYWYRQTLGQGPEFLTYFQNEAQLEKSRLLSDRFSAERPKGSFSTLEIQRTEQGDSAMYLCASSQKGASEKLFFGSGTQLSVL.

This clone was picked up a small number of times. The chain carries TRBV18 and TRBJ2-5, with 7 bases matching TRBD2. Germline trimming cut 1 base from V and 1 base from J; bases unmatched to any gene: 6. Germline V gives CDR1 KGHSH, CDR2 LQKENI. The CDR3 runs to 16 residues. For the CDR3, the DNA is TGTGCCAGCTCACCACTCGCCGGACTAGGCCAAGAGACCCAGTACTTC. Protein sequence: CASSPLAGLGQETQYF. Full variable domain (outside the CDR3, taken from reference TRBV18 and TRBJ2-5): NAGVMQNPRHLVRRRGQEARLRCSPMKGHSHVYWYRQLPEEGLKFMVYLQKENIIDESGMPKERFSAEFPKEGPSILRIQQVVRGDSAAYFCASSPLAGLGQETQYFGPGTRLLVL.

This clone was seen a few times. This chain connects TRBV11-2 to TRBJ2-7, with a possible D match to TRBD1 (6 bases). CDR3 size: 14 residues. The V gene's germline CDR1 is SGHAT and CDR2 FQNNGV. V shed 5 bases and J shed 2 bases, with 13 bases lying between them. CDR3 nucleotides: TGTGCCAGCAGCCTCTCGACAGGAACCTACGAGCAGTACTTC. Residues: CASSLSTGTYEQYF.

The chain links TRBV11-2 to TRBJ2-7; D is perhaps TRBD2 (6 bases). V lost 1 base to trimming and J lost 2 bases, with 12 bases between them. CDR3 length equals 15 residues. CDR1 is SGHAT and CDR2 is FQNNGV in the germline V gene. CDR3 in amino acids: CASSLGPGAAYEQYF. The DNA of the CDR3 is TGTGCCAGCAGCTTAGGTCCGGGAGCAGCCTACGAGCAGTACTTC.

The chain carries TRBV2 and TRBJ2-1, with 7 bases matching TRBD1. This CDR3 region has 15 residues. J was trimmed by 6 bases and V by 0 bases; bases with no gene match: 5. Looked up from germline, CDR1 is SNHLY and CDR2 is FYNNEI. DNA of the CDR3: TGTGCCAGCAGTGAAGCAAGGGCAGGGGGCAATGAGCAGTTCTTC. Amino acids: CASSEARAGGNEQFF.

This sequence joins TRBV29-1 and TRBJ2-5, with 11 bases matching TRBD2. With V trimmed by 1 base and J by 6 bases, 4 bases remained unmatched. CDR1 is SQVTM and CDR2 is ANQGSEA in the germline V gene. This CDR3 contains 14 residues. The CDR3 reads CSVEVASGRKTQYF. The CDR3 region has the DNA TGCAGCGTTGAAGTCGCTAGCGGGAGGAAGACCCAGTACTTC.

J is TRBJ1-3 and V is TRBV7-3; D is unclear. Germline lookup yields CDR1 SGHTA and CDR2 FQGTGA. The CDR3 spans 12 residues. With 0 bases removed from V and 9 bases from J, the gap between germline ends came to 6 bases. The DNA for the CDR3 is TGTGCCAGCAGCTTAACTGGAGGCACCATATATTTT. It yields the protein CASSLTGGTIYF.

This chain joins TRBV29-1 and TRBJ1-3; D is possibly TRBD1 (6 bases). V lost 4 bases and J lost 4, with 11 bases in between. CDR1 SQVTM and CDR2 ANQGSEA come from the germline V gene. The CDR3 extends over 13 amino acids. CDR3 region: CSVGGGRGNTIYF. CDR3 DNA: TGCAGCGTTGGGGGGGGCCGGGGAAACACCATATATTTT.

This clone was seen a single time. The V call is TRBV28, the J call TRBJ2-7, with TRBD2 matching 10 bases. Trimming took 3 bases from V and 6 from J; bases not matched to a gene: 5. The CDR3 totals 14 residues. From germline, CDR1 is MDHEN and CDR2 SYDVKM. This chain's CDR3 is CASSFSGRASEQYF. CDR3 nucleotides: TGTGCCAGCAGTTTCAGCGGGAGGGCGTCCGAGCAGTACTTC.

The rearrangement uses TRBV11-3 and TRBJ2-7; 8 bases agree with TRBD2. The V gene end was trimmed by 1 base and the J gene end by 2 bases; junction bases not matched to a gene: 1. The CDR3 consists of 14 residues. Germline V gene lookup returns CDR1 SGHNT and CDR2 YENEEA. The CDR3 region has the DNA TGTGCCAGCAGCTTAGTGCGGGGGGCCTACGAGCAGTACTTC. The encoded protein is CASSLVRGAYEQYF.

The rearrangement joins TRBV13 to TRBJ1-1; TRBD1 is a possible D gene (5 bases). Germline CDR1 and CDR2: PRHDT and FYEKMQ (reference sequence). The CDR3 covers 15 residues. V was shortened by 6 bases and J by 5 bases, with 19 bases between the two germline ends. The CDR3 region is CASSSTRGRGTEAFF. CDR3 in DNA: TGTGCCAGCAGTTCTACCCGGGGGAGAGGAACTGAAGCTTTCTTT.

This chain connects TRBV4-1 to TRBJ2-5; D perhaps matches TRBD2 (6 bases). Trimming cost V 1 base and J 5 bases, with 14 bases left between them. This CDR3 is 15 amino acids long. Germline V gene data show CDR1 as MGHRA and CDR2 as YSYEKL. The CDR3 protein is CASSQVGTGGETQYF. DNA for the CDR3: TGCGCCAGCAGCCAAGTAGGGACCGGAGGGGAGACCCAGTACTTC.

The V call is TRBV2, the J call TRBJ1-1; maybe TRBD1 (6 bases). CDR3 length: 13 residues. The ends were cut back, 6 bases at V and 4 bases at J, with 12 bases in the middle. Germline CDR1 reads SNHLY; CDR2 reads FYNNEI. The CDR3 sequence: CASRVDRSTEAFF. CDR3 in DNA: TGTGCCAGCAGGGTTGACAGGTCCACTGAAGCTTTCTTT.

V gene TRBV7-9 combines with J gene TRBJ2-3; D is unclear. The CDR3 has 12 amino acids. The germline V gene encodes CDR1 SEHNR and CDR2 FQNEAQ (reference sequence). The V gene lost 6 bases and the J gene lost 2 bases, with 6 bases spanning the gap. As DNA, the CDR3 is TGTGCCAGCAGAACTAACACAGATACGCAGTATTTT. Its protein is CASRTNTDTQYF.